The 5 T cell receptor beta chains presented below share a single source sample, sequenced in a study of blood T cell repertoires in COVID-19. Measured with immunoSEQ multiplex PCR; TCRdb has only the in-frame clones, and not every one. This sample has roughly 110,000 clones, with over 65% found just once. Sequenced: peripheral blood. The receptor source for this set is a woman in her thirties or forties with acute or convalescent COVID-19.

This chain joins TRBV27 and TRBJ1-6, with 9 bases identical to TRBD1. With 1 base clipped from V and 8 bases from J, the junction kept 6 bases outside the gene matches. Germline CDR1 and CDR2: MNHEY and SMNVEV (reference sequence). CDR3 length equals 16 residues. The CDR3 region has the DNA TGTGCCAGCAGTTTATTTGGGGGACAGGGTTATTCACCCCTCCACTTT. This translates into CASSLFGGQGYSPLHF.

The chain carries TRBV7-8 and TRBJ2-7; TRBD1 is a possible D gene (5 bases). This CDR3 has 13 amino acids. The germline gives CDR1 SGHVS, CDR2 FQNEAQ. DNA for the CDR3: TGTGCAAACGAGGTCAGGGAAAAAGGCGAGCAGTACTTC. Its protein product is CANEVREKGEQYF.

This chain links TRBV5-4 with TRBJ2-5, with 10 bases identical to TRBD1. V lost 4 bases and J lost 0; bases outside the gene matches: 6. The CDR3 is 16 amino acids. The germline gives CDR1 SGHNT, CDR2 YYREEE (reference sequence). The CDR3 is CASSGDRGIHQETQYF. CDR3 nucleotides: TGTGCCAGCAGCGGGGACAGGGGCATCCACCAAGAGACCCAGTACTTC.

The rearrangement joins TRBV9 to TRBJ1-4; D perhaps matches TRBD1 (6 bases). Germline V gene lookup returns CDR1 SGDLS and CDR2 YYNGEE. Trimming left V 6 bases short and J 8 bases short, with 20 bases between. The CDR3 consists of 15 residues. CDR3 DNA sequence: TGTGCCAGCAACAGGAATGACAGGATAGAAGAAAAACTGTTTTTT. Translating it yields CASNRNDRIEEKLFF.

This clone was observed once. In DNA, the CDR3 is TGTGCCAGCATCTATGAAAAACTGTTTTTT. Its translation is CASIYEKLFF. The J gene is TRBJ1-4, the V gene TRBV5-5, with D unclear. Between the trimmed V and J ends, which lost 6 bases and 6 bases, there was a span of 3 bases. This CDR3 is built from 10 residues. The germline V gene has CDR1 SGHKS and CDR2 YYEKEE (reference sequence).